This T cell receptor (beta chain) originates from a study of cytotoxic CD8 clonotypes in ibrutinib-treated CLL. Overall study: Among the samples, the mean was around 260,000 productive templates and about 90,000 productive rearrangements.

Study-wide findings and caveats: The clonality went up when patients responded to ibrutinib and dropped back toward baseline at progression.

Libraries were prepared by immunoSEQ multiplex PCR; TCRdb keeps only in-frame clonotypes and omits some of them. In the table there are tens of thousands of clones, 57% of which are singletons. The sample holds one count of this clone. Its matching antigen is unknown. From germline, CDR1 is ENHRY and CDR2 SYGVKD. This CDR3 spans 13 amino acids. V shed 8 bases, J shed 2 bases, and the junction held 4 bases outside the gene matches. The receptor's source is a human donor with chronic lymphocytic leukemia. This chain links TRBV10-3 with TRBJ2-3; 7 bases are shared with TRBD1. The input for sequencing was PBMCs, taken before ibrutinib treatment. The CDR3 reads CAIRDSLTDTQYF. The CDR3 bases are TGTGCCATCCGGGACAGCCTCACAGATACGCAGTATTTT.